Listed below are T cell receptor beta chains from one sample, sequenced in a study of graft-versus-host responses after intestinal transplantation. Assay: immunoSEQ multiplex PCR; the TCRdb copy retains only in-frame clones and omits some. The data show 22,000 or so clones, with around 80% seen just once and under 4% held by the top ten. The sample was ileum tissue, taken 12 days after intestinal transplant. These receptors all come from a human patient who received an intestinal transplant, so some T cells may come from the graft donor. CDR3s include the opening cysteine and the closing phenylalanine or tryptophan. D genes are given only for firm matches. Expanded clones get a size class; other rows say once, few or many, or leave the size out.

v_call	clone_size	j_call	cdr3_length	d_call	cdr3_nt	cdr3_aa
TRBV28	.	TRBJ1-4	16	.	TGTGCCAGCAGTTTATCTAATGGGTCGGGTGTAGAAAAACTGTTTTTT	CASSLSNGSGVEKLFF
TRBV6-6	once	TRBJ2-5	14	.	TGTGCCAGCAGTTACCTTGGGCGGGGAGAGACCCAGTACTTC	CASSYLGRGETQYF
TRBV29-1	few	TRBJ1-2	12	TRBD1	TGCAGCGAACTAGACAGGGACTATGGCTACACCTTC	CSELDRDYGYTF
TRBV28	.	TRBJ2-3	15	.	TGTGCCAGCAGTTCCCGACTCGATTCCCTCGGTACGCAGTATTTT	CASSSRLDSLGTQYF
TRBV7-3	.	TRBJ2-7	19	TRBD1	TGTGCCAGCAGCCACCCCAGGCCCAGGTCCCAGGACAGGGGTAACGAGCAGTACTTC	CASSHPRPRSQDRGNEQYF
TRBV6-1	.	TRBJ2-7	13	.	TGTGCCAGCAGTGTCGGACAACTGGCCGAGCAGTACTTC	CASSVGQLAEQYF
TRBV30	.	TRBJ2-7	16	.	TGTGCCTGGACCGTGATCGTGGCAGGACACTCCTACGAGCAGTACTTC	CAWTVIVAGHSYEQYF
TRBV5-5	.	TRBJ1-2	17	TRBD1	TGTGCCAGCAGCTGGTATCGGACAGGGAATCCCGTCTATGGCTACACCTTC	CASSWYRTGNPVYGYTF
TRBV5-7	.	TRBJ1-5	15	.	TGTGCCAGCAGCGTCCCAGGAGGGGGCAATCAGCCCCAGCATTTT	CASSVPGGGNQPQHF
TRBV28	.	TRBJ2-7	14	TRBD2	TGTGCCAGCAAGGGACTAGCGGGATCGCGCGAGCAGTACTTC	CASKGLAGSREQYF
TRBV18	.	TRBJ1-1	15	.	TGTGCCAGCTCACGGGGGGATGGCATGAACACTGAAGCTTTCTTT	CASSRGDGMNTEAFF
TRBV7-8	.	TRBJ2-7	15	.	TGTGCCAGCAGCTTAGTGAGTAGGGGCCCCTACGAGCAGTACTTC	CASSLVSRGPYEQYF
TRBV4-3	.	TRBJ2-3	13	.	TGCGCCAGCAGCCAAGCCCACGGGGATACGCAGTATTTT	CASSQAHGDTQYF
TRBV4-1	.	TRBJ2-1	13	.	TGCGCCAGCAGCCAAGGACCCTCGGGTGAGCAGTTCTTC	CASSQGPSGEQFF
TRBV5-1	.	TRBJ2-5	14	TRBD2	TGCGCCAGCAGCTCCGGACTAGCGGGGGAGACCCAGTACTTC	CASSSGLAGETQYF
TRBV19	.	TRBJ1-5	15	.	TGTGCCAGTAGTCTTGGGGAAACAGGGCCTCAGCCCCAGCATTTT	CASSLGETGPQPQHF
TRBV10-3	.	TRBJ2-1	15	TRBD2	TGTGCCATCAGTTGGGGAGCGGGAGATAGAAATGAGCAGTTCTTC	CAISWGAGDRNEQFF
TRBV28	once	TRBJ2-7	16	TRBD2	TGTGCCAGCCGAGCTACTAGCGGGCACAGCTCCTACGAGCAGTACTTC	CASRATSGHSSYEQYF
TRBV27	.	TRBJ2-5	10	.	TGTGCCAGCGGGCCTTTAACCCAGTACTTC	CASGPLTQYF